This note documents a single TCR beta chain sequence. This sample's treatment: 15 to 20 received Ad26.COV2.S at low or high dose, single or two shots; 5 received placebo; per-sample allocation not given. Day 63 after the first injection of vaccine or placebo was the sampling time. This adult donor, from Boston, was 18-55 years old. Participants' vaccine, an Ad26 vector, delivered Wuhan-strain SARS-CoV-2 spike. Germline trimming cut 5 bases from V and 2 bases from J; bases unmatched to any gene: 7. CDR1 is MNHEY, CDR2 SVGAGI, per germline. The CDR3 is 15 residues long. The sample comes from a study of Ad26.COV2.S vaccination and SARS-CoV-2 variants. Study overall: A COV1001 Ad26.COV2.S trial-arm participant provided the sample. Doses of Ad26.COV2.S were injected into muscle once or twice, 56 days apart.

Profiled with immunoSEQ multiplex PCR; TCRdb holds only in-frame clones, not every one. In the table there are around 340,000 clones, around 88% of which are singletons. Sequencing used peripheral blood, obtained in a trial of Ad26.COV2.S vaccine versus placebo. The chain uses TRBV6-5 and TRBJ2-7; TRBD2 aligns across 9 bases. This sequence was found in a person aged 18-60 years who received the Ad26.COV2.S COVID-19 vaccine or a placebo. The CDR3: CASSLRSGGTYEQYF. The DNA of the CDR3 is TGTGCCAGCAGTCTCCGTAGCGGGGGTACCTACGAGCAGTACTTC.